The 32 T cell receptor beta chains in this list originate from one sample, sequenced in a study of cytomegalovirus exposure and HLA in healthy donors. PCR primers comprised 60 Vbeta and 13 Jbeta primers. Assay used: immunoSEQ multiplex PCR; TCRdb lists only in-frame clones, some missing. The sample yields about 160,000 clones, around 76% seen once. The sequenced sample consisted of PBMCs. Receptors were obtained from a girl between 5 and 17 years old in good health and CMV-seropositive.

The chain employs TRBV6-1 and TRBJ2-1; D is possibly TRBD2 (6 bases). This CDR3 has 15 amino acids. Germline loops: CDR1 MNHNS, CDR2 SASEGT. V lost 3 bases and J 10 bases, leaving 19 bases between the germline ends. The DNA of the CDR3 is TGTGCCAGCAGTGAGAAATGGCAGGACTACCCGGAGCAGTTCTTC. As protein: CASSEKWQDYPEQFF.

The J gene is TRBJ2-7, the V gene TRBV29-1, with 7 bases aligning to TRBD1. Germline CDR1 and CDR2: SQVTM and ANQGSEA. J was trimmed by 1 base and V by 5 bases; bases with no gene match: 5. The CDR3 runs to 13 residues. CDR3 residues: CSVKPRGSYEQYF. For the CDR3, the DNA is TGCAGCGTTAAGCCCAGGGGGTCCTACGAGCAGTACTTC.

This chain links TRBV7-2 with TRBJ2-3; D unclear. Trimming took 5 bases from V and 4 from J, leaving 19 bases between them. CDR3 length: 16 amino acids. CDR1 is SGHTA and CDR2 is FQGNSA in the germline V gene. The CDR3 protein is CASSRPTTVYSDTQYF. The CDR3 DNA sequence: TGTGCCAGCAGCCGGCCGACAACAGTGTATTCAGATACGCAGTATTTT.

J is TRBJ2-2 and V is TRBV5-4; 8 bases are a match to TRBD1. The germline V gene has CDR1 SGHNT and CDR2 YYREEE (reference sequence). J lost 0 bases, V lost 4 bases, and 8 bases had no gene match. The CDR3 extends over 17 amino acids. Here the CDR3 DNA reads TGTGCCAGCAGCCCACCAGGACAGGGTGCGAACACCGGGGAGCTGTTTTTT. Translated, it gives CASSPPGQGANTGELFF.

The chain links TRBV10-3 to TRBJ2-1; weak D call: TRBD2 (7 bases). V lost 7 bases and J lost 5, with 15 bases in between. Per the germline V gene, CDR1 is ENHRY and CDR2 is SYGVKD. The CDR3 has 14 residues. The CDR3 loop is CAIMGEGGDNEQFF. CDR3 DNA sequence: TGTGCCATCATGGGTGAAGGGGGGGACAATGAGCAGTTCTTC.

The chain joins TRBV5-1 to TRBJ2-4; possible D gene TRBD2, 5 bases. The CDR3 length is 17 residues. V lost 7 bases, J lost 0 bases, and 20 bases lay in between. In germline, CDR1 is SGHRS, CDR2 YFSETQ. CDR3 region: CASHFTPLSGAKNIQYF. CDR3 DNA: TGCGCCAGCCACTTCACCCCACTCAGCGGAGCCAAAAACATTCAGTACTTC.

This chain connects TRBV28 to TRBJ1-5; D is unclear. CDR1 and CDR2 (germline): MDHEN, SYDVKM. V lost 2 bases and J lost 2, with 10 bases in between. The CDR3 totals 15 residues. CDR3 coding DNA: TGTGCCAGCAGTTTAGGGTGGGAGGGCAATCAGCCCCAGCATTTT. Residues: CASSLGWEGNQPQHF.

The V gene is TRBV7-6, the J gene TRBJ2-7; D possibly corresponds to TRBD2 (5 bases). CDR3 length: 12 residues. V dropped 5 bases and J dropped 3 bases, with 8 bases sitting between them. CDR1 is SGHVS and CDR2 is FNYEAQ in the germline V gene. The DNA for the CDR3 is TGTGCCAGCAGCACGGGAAACTACGAGCAGTACTTC. Amino acids: CASSTGNYEQYF.

V and J are TRBV6-5 and TRBJ2-5, with 10 bases lining up with TRBD2. The CDR3 runs 14 residues. Per germline, CDR1 MNHEY and CDR2 SVGAGI. Trimming removed 5 bases from V and 3 bases from J; junction bases left unmatched: 3. The CDR3 protein is CASSPLAGEETQYF. CDR3 DNA: TGTGCCAGCAGTCCTCTAGCGGGAGAAGAGACCCAGTACTTC.

V and J are TRBV7-2 and TRBJ2-6; D remains unclear. V shed 6 bases and J shed 0 bases, with 12 bases lying between them. The CDR3 runs 16 residues. The germline V gene has CDR1 SGHTA and CDR2 FQGNSA. The DNA for the CDR3 is TGTGCCAGCAGACAACCCGGGTCCTCTGGGGCCAACGTCCTGACTTTC. This gives the protein CASRQPGSSGANVLTF.

The J gene is TRBJ1-2, the V gene TRBV5-6; tentative D call: TRBD1 (5 bases). This CDR3 spans 14 amino acids. Germline CDR1 SGHDT, CDR2 YYEEEE. V lost 0 bases, J lost 4 bases, and 10 bases lay in between. The CDR3 coding sequence is TGTGCCAGCAGCTTGGTGGGCAGGGCCTATGGCTACACCTTC. Its protein is CASSLVGRAYGYTF.

J is TRBJ2-5 and V is TRBV5-6; D is perhaps TRBD2 (5 bases). Germline CDR1 SGHDT, CDR2 YYEEEE. There are 13 residues in the CDR3. V was cut by 3 bases and J by 3 bases, with 9 bases left in between. This CDR3 reads CASSSHGEETQYF. In DNA form, the CDR3 reads TGTGCCAGCAGCTCCCACGGGGAAGAGACCCAGTACTTC.

In its sample, this clone was seen a few times. V gene TRBV28 combines with J gene TRBJ1-4, with 8 bases fitting TRBD1. The CDR3 is made up of 15 amino acids. CDR1 and CDR2 (germline): MDHEN, SYDVKM. J lost 4 bases, V lost 3 bases, and 4 bases had no gene match. CDR3 bases: TGTGCCAGCAGTTTCGGGACAGGTGTTAATGAAAAACTGTTTTTT. Its protein is CASSFGTGVNEKLFF.

The chain employs TRBV19 and TRBJ1-1; D is perhaps TRBD1 (6 bases). Germline V lookup: CDR1 LNHDA, CDR2 SQIVND (reference sequence). CDR3 length: 15 amino acids. Trimming shortened V by 7 bases and J by 0 bases, and 15 bases separated the two germline ends. The CDR3 coding sequence is TGTGCCAGTACCCAGGGGCGGGGGCTGAACACTGAAGCTTTCTTT. The encoded protein is CASTQGRGLNTEAFF.

The chain employs TRBV5-1 and TRBJ2-7; perhaps TRBD2 as D (6 bases). CDR3 size: 14 residues. Per the germline V gene, CDR1 is SGHRS and CDR2 is YFSETQ. The V gene lost 1 base and the J gene lost 7 bases, with 15 bases spanning the gap. CDR3 coding DNA: TGCGCCAGCAGCTTGATAGGCTACAGCGGGGAGCAGTACTTC. Translation gives CASSLIGYSGEQYF.

The chain has TRBV19 and TRBJ2-7; D is possibly TRBD1 (5 bases). The CDR3 consists of 12 residues. Germline CDR1 reads LNHDA; CDR2 reads SQIVND (reference sequence). The V gene lost 9 bases and the J gene lost 3 bases, with 12 bases spanning the gap. CDR3 sequence: CASRSQGYEQYF. Here the CDR3 DNA reads TGTGCCAGCCGCTCCCAGGGCTACGAGCAGTACTTC.

The chain couples TRBV2 to TRBJ2-7, with 9 nucleotides matching TRBD2. V trimming: 7 bases; J trimming: 6 bases; junction bases outside the gene matches: 19. Germline-derived CDR1 and CDR2 are SNHLY and FYNNEI. The CDR3 is 17 amino acids. CDR3 sequence reads: CASNLGRLAGRGLEQYF. The DNA for the CDR3 is TGTGCCAGCAATTTAGGGCGTCTAGCGGGAAGAGGGCTCGAGCAGTACTTC.

This chain uses TRBV5-4 with TRBJ2-7; the D gene is possibly TRBD2 (7 bases). The V end was cut by 3 bases, the J end by 4 bases, with 14 bases between. Germline CDR1 SGHNT, CDR2 YYREEE (reference sequence). This CDR3 has 14 residues. The CDR3 DNA reads TGTGCCAGCAGCTCCCGGGGGGCCCTTTACGAGCAGTACTTC. It yields the protein CASSSRGALYEQYF.

This chain connects TRBV6-1 to TRBJ1-3, with TRBD1 as a possible D gene (6 bases). V lost 5 bases to trimming and J lost 4 bases, with 12 bases between them. CDR3 length: 14 amino acids. CDR1 and CDR2 from the germline V gene are MNHNS and SASEGT. The CDR3 DNA follows: TGTGCCAGCAGTACACAGGGTTCGGGAAACACCATATATTTT. Its protein is CASSTQGSGNTIYF.

This sequence joins TRBV11-2 and TRBJ1-3; D is possibly TRBD1 (5 bases). The CDR3 has 14 amino acids. Germline CDR1 reads SGHAT; CDR2 reads FQNNGV. V gave up 5 bases and J gave up 3 bases, with 11 bases separating them. The CDR3 protein is CASSLWGGGNTIYF. CDR3 in DNA: TGTGCCAGCAGCCTCTGGGGGGGTGGAAACACCATATATTTT.

A few counts support this clone. The J gene is TRBJ2-3, the V gene TRBV25-1, with D perhaps TRBD1 (6 bases). Germline loops: CDR1 MGHDK, CDR2 SYGVNS. This CDR3 has 16 amino acids. Trimming shortened V by 2 bases and J by 1 base, and 13 bases separated the two germline ends. The chain's CDR3 is CASSERWAGGTDTQYF. CDR3 DNA sequence: TGTGCCAGCAGTGAACGATGGGCAGGGGGCACAGATACGCAGTATTTT.

This chain uses TRBV5-4 with TRBJ2-5; 8 bases are shared with TRBD2. Trimming at V came to 4 bases and at J to 5 bases, leaving 4 bases not matched to a gene. This CDR3 region has 13 residues. Germline-derived CDR1 and CDR2 are SGHNT and YYREEE (reference sequence). The CDR3 region is CASSKGLVETQYF. CDR3 coding DNA: TGTGCCAGCAGCAAGGGACTAGTTGAGACCCAGTACTTC.

The chain links TRBV5-1 to TRBJ2-5; perhaps TRBD1 as D (5 bases). The CDR3 contains 14 residues. The germline V gene has CDR1 SGHRS and CDR2 YFSETQ. Trimming took off 1 base at V and 5 bases at J, with 12 bases between the two ends. The CDR3 nucleotides are TGCGCCAGCAGCTTGTATTCGTCAGGGGAGACCCAGTACTTC. This codes for CASSLYSSGETQYF.

This clone was counted a few times. The chain uses TRBV5-1 and TRBJ2-7, with 7 bases lining up with TRBD2. V shed 2 bases, J shed 5 bases, and the junction held 4 bases outside the gene matches. Germline lookup yields CDR1 SGHRS and CDR2 YFSETQ. The CDR3 is 13 amino acids. The CDR3 DNA reads as TGCGCCAGCAGCTTTGCAGGGAGGGACGAGCAGTACTTC. Translating it yields CASSFAGRDEQYF.

The chain carries TRBV19 and TRBJ2-7, with D maybe TRBD2 (5 bases). The V end lost 3 bases, the J end lost 5 bases, and 11 bases lay between the germline ends. CDR1 and CDR2 from the germline V gene are LNHDA and SQIVND (reference sequence). The CDR3 loop spans 13 amino acids. CDR3 sequence reads: CASSMSRRDEQYF. CDR3 in DNA: TGTGCCAGTAGTATGAGCCGGCGGGACGAGCAGTACTTC.

The genes are TRBV4-3 and TRBJ2-1; 12 nucleotides align to TRBD2. Trimming at V came to 0 bases and at J to 6 bases, leaving 12 bases not matched to a gene. Germline V CDR1 and CDR2: LGHNA, YSLEER. This CDR3 has 19 amino acids. The CDR3 loop is CASSQDPTSGGLIINEQFF. The CDR3 DNA follows: TGCGCCAGCAGCCAAGATCCGACTAGCGGGGGTCTCATTATCAATGAGCAGTTCTTC.

This clone was recorded a few times. V is TRBV5-5 and J is TRBJ2-5, with D uncertain. In germline, CDR1 is SGHKS, CDR2 YYEKEE (reference sequence). Trimming took off 1 base at V and 2 bases at J, with 15 bases between the two ends. The CDR3 is made up of 16 amino acids. CDR3: CASSLTVLRHQETQYF. The CDR3 DNA reads as TGTGCCAGCAGCTTGACGGTCTTGCGGCATCAAGAGACCCAGTACTTC.

This chain links TRBV7-9 with TRBJ1-1; the D is unclear. The CDR3 runs to 12 residues. Between the trimmed V and J ends, which lost 0 bases and 8 bases, there was a span of 7 bases. Germline CDR1 SEHNR, CDR2 FQNEAQ (reference sequence). CDR3 residues: CASSLAAGEAFF. In DNA form, the CDR3 reads TGTGCCAGCAGCTTAGCGGCGGGGGAAGCTTTCTTT.

The rearrangement uses TRBV27 and TRBJ2-1; D unresolved. V gave up 5 bases and J gave up 6 bases, with 17 bases separating them. Germline loops: CDR1 MNHEY, CDR2 SMNVEV (reference sequence). The CDR3 is 15 amino acids. DNA for the CDR3: TGTGCCAGCAGTCCACAAGTCGTGACTGCCAATGAGCAGTTCTTC. It is translated as CASSPQVVTANEQFF.

The genes are TRBV9 and TRBJ2-1, with TRBD2 identical over 10 bases. CDR1 SGDLS and CDR2 YYNGEE come from the germline V gene. After removal of 0 bases from V and 9 bases from J, the junction contained 9 bases not matched to a gene. This CDR3 contains 16 residues. The CDR3 sequence: CASSVGLAGVGLEQFF. CDR3 in DNA: TGTGCCAGCAGCGTAGGGCTAGCGGGAGTAGGTCTTGAGCAGTTCTTC.

The V gene is TRBV7-8, the J gene TRBJ2-7; D is possibly TRBD1 (6 bases). Germline V gives CDR1 SGHVS, CDR2 FQNEAQ. V was trimmed by 5 bases and J by 0 bases, leaving 17 bases between them. This CDR3 region has 16 residues. CDR3 residues: CASSPYRQDNSYEQYF. CDR3 nucleotides: TGTGCCAGCAGCCCATATAGACAGGACAACTCCTACGAGCAGTACTTC.

The rearrangement uses TRBV28 and TRBJ2-7, with D possibly being TRBD1 (6 bases). The V and J ends lost 4 bases and 2 bases respectively, with 12 bases between them. Germline V CDR1 and CDR2: MDHEN, SYDVKM. This CDR3 is 14 amino acids long. The DNA for the CDR3 is TGTGCCAGCAGTTATCCCGACAGGACCTACGAGCAGTACTTC. Translating it yields CASSYPDRTYEQYF.